This T cell receptor beta chain was documented in a study of response to subunit inactivated influenza vaccine. Study-level results: A suggestion made by the authors is that each seasonal influenza vaccination recruits few new T cells.

The sample holds a few counts of this clonotype. The target antigen is unknown. The CDR3 length is 14 residues. V was clipped by 3 bases and J by 11 bases; unmatched bases: 11. Germline assignment: CDR1 MGHDK and CDR2 SYGVNS. Each CDR3 protein is one row after TCRdb ran MiXCR on the RT-PCR reads. The sample consists of roughly 500,000 distinct CDR3 sequences, about 15% of them appearing once. This clonotype was sampled from a man in his fifties or sixties who received an inactivated influenza vaccine. The chain combines TRBV25-1 with TRBJ1-1, with 8 bases that match TRBD1. The sequencing used CD4+ T cells sorted from PBMCs, collected about 23 months after vaccination. This CDR3 reads CASSEDPRQGRAFF. CDR3 nucleotides: TGTGCCAGCAGTGAGGACCCCAGACAGGGGCGGGCTTTCTTT.